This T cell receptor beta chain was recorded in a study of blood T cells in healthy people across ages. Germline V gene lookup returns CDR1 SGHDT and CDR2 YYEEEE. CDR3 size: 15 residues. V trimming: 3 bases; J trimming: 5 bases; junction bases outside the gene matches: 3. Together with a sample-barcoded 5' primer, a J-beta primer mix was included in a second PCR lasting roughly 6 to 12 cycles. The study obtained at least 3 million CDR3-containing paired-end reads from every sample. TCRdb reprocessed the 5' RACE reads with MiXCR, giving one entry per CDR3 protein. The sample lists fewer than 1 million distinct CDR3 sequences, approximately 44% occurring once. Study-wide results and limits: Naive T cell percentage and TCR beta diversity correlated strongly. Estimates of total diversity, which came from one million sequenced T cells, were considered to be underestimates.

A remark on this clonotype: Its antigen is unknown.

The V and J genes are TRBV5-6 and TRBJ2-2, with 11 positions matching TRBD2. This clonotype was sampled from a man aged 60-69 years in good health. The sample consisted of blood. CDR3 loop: CASSSSGGSTGELFF. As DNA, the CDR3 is TGTGCCAGCAGCTCTAGCGGGGGGTCGACCGGGGAGCTGTTTTTT.